One sample yielded the 30 T cell receptor beta chains listed below, sequenced in a study of PD-L1 blockade in urothelial cancer. The table came from immunoSEQ multiplex PCR; TCRdb's copy has only in-frame clones and leaves some out. The table has 100,000 to 150,000 clones, about 81% seen once. The time point is: pretreatment peripheral blood. Material: PBMCs, obtained around atezolizumab (anti-PD-L1) treatment. The receptors shown here come from a man aged 50 to 60 with urothelial cancer.

The V and J genes are TRBV9 and TRBJ1-1; 7 bases map to TRBD1. V dropped 4 bases and J dropped 0; count of bases not matched to a gene: 6. Germline V gene data show CDR1 as SGDLS and CDR2 as YYNGEE. The CDR3 sequence is 15 residues long. This CDR3 reads CASSPGQTMNTEAFF. The CDR3 DNA follows: TGTGCCAGCAGCCCGGGACAGACTATGAACACTGAAGCTTTCTTT.

The rearrangement links TRBV18 to TRBJ1-3; TRBD1 is a possible D gene (5 bases). Germline CDR1 KGHSH, CDR2 LQKENI. The CDR3 loop spans 15 amino acids. V lost 0 bases, J lost 4 bases, and 10 bases lay in between. CDR3 sequence: CASSPPTTAGNTIYF. The CDR3 DNA reads as TGTGCCAGCTCACCACCGACGACAGCAGGAAACACCATATATTTT.

The chain is built from TRBV11-2 and TRBJ2-7; 7 bases align to TRBD2. The CDR3 loop spans 16 amino acids. Germline loops: CDR1 SGHAT, CDR2 FQNNGV. The V and J ends lost 7 bases and 3 bases, in that order; junction bases with no gene match: 15. In nucleotides, the CDR3 is TGTGCCAGCACCGAAAGTGCGGCTAGCGGACGCTACGAGCAGTACTTC. Translating it yields CASTESAASGRYEQYF.

This clone is a singleton in its sample. This rearrangement joins TRBV7-2 to TRBJ2-7; 9 positions agree with TRBD1. The CDR3 consists of 14 residues. Germline assignment: CDR1 SGHTA and CDR2 FQGNSA. V lost 5 bases, J lost 5 bases, and 7 bases stayed unmatched. CDR3 sequence reads: CASSPGQGRHEQYF. CDR3 in DNA: TGTGCCAGCAGCCCGGGACAGGGAAGGCACGAGCAGTACTTC. The full variable domain, its missing parts supplied by reference TRBV7-2 and TRBJ2-7, is GAGVSQSPSNKVTEKGKDVELRCDPISGHTALYWYRQSLGQGLEFLIYFQGNSAPDKSGLPSDRFSAERTGGSVSTLTIQRTQQEDSAVYLCASSPGQGRHEQYFGPGTRLTVT.

The rearrangement joins TRBV7-9 to TRBJ1-1; 7 nucleotides align to TRBD1. In germline, CDR1 is SEHNR, CDR2 FQNEAQ (reference sequence). This CDR3 region has 17 residues. Trimming at V came to 1 base and at J to 0 bases, leaving 8 bases not matched to a gene. The CDR3: CASSLVGGGYMNTEAFF. CDR3 coding DNA: TGTGCCAGCAGCTTAGTTGGAGGGGGCTACATGAACACTGAAGCTTTCTTT.

The V and J genes are TRBV4-2 and TRBJ2-7; no clear D. This CDR3 has 13 amino acids. Between the trimmed V and J ends, which lost 1 base and 2 bases, there was a span of 6 bases. Per germline, CDR1 LGHNA and CDR2 YNFKEQ. The CDR3 is CASSQAIAYEQYF. The CDR3 coding sequence is TGTGCCAGCAGCCAAGCGATAGCCTACGAGCAGTACTTC.

The rearrangement links TRBV28 to TRBJ1-5; a possible D gene is TRBD1 (5 bases). This CDR3 region has 15 residues. Germline V gene data show CDR1 as MDHEN and CDR2 as SYDVKM. V was pared by 2 bases and J by 6 bases, with 14 bases between. The CDR3 DNA is TGTGCCAGCAGTTTAAATCAGGGTGTCACTCAGCCCCAGCATTTT. It encodes CASSLNQGVTQPQHF.

The chain is built from TRBV5-5 and TRBJ2-5; 9 bases are shared with TRBD2. The CDR3 length is 15 residues. V shed 0 bases and J 5 bases; nucleotides not matched to a gene: 5. CDR1 and CDR2 from the germline V gene are SGHKS and YYEKEE (reference sequence). The CDR3 bases are TGTGCCAGCAGCTTGGTTTTAGCGGGAGATGAGACCCAGTACTTC. Its protein is CASSLVLAGDETQYF.

The rearrangement joins TRBV7-2 to TRBJ1-4, with D tentatively TRBD1 (5 bases). The CDR3 covers 15 residues. Per the germline V gene, CDR1 is SGHTA and CDR2 is FQGNSA. Trimming took 5 bases from V and 5 from J, leaving 15 bases between them. The CDR3 sequence: CASSPRQSINEKLFF. The CDR3 nucleotides read TGTGCCAGCAGCCCCCGACAGAGCATCAATGAAAAACTGTTTTTT.

This clone was detected only once. This chain joins TRBV5-5 and TRBJ2-1; 7 bases align to TRBD2. From germline, CDR1 is SGHKS and CDR2 YYEKEE (reference sequence). The CDR3 is 16 residues long. The trim removed 0 bases at V and 7 bases at J, leaving 10 bases unmatched. CDR3 protein: CASSLGGRAGGNEQFF. The CDR3 coding sequence is TGTGCCAGCAGCTTGGGTGGGAGGGCTGGGGGGAATGAGCAGTTCTTC.

The chain carries TRBV28 and TRBJ1-1; possibly TRBD1 for D (6 bases). Germline V gives CDR1 MDHEN, CDR2 SYDVKM. The V end was cut by 6 bases, the J end by 4 bases, with 15 bases between. The CDR3 spans 14 residues. CDR3 sequence reads: CASSRTRGTTEAFF. In nucleotides, the CDR3 is TGTGCCAGCAGCAGGACAAGGGGGACCACTGAAGCTTTCTTT. Complete variable domain (other parts from reference TRBV28 and TRBJ1-1): DVKVTQSSRYLVKRTGEKVFLECVQDMDHENMFWYRQDPGLGLRLIYFSYDVKMKEKGDIPEGYSVSREKKERFSLILESASTNQTSMYLCASSRTRGTTEAFFGQGTRLTVV.

This chain uses TRBV6-1 with TRBJ1-6, with TRBD1 matching over 10 bases. The CDR3 contains 16 residues. Looked up from germline, CDR1 is MNHNS and CDR2 is SASEGT. Trimming removed 6 bases from V and 7 bases from J; junction bases left unmatched: 9. This CDR3 reads CASSELTGGANSPLHF. The CDR3 nucleotides read TGTGCCAGCAGCGAACTGACAGGGGGCGCAAATTCACCCCTCCACTTT.

This clone was detected only a few times. This rearrangement joins TRBV20-1 to TRBJ1-4; D ambiguous. The germline CDR1 and CDR2 sequences are DFQATT and SNEGSKA (reference sequence). The V end lost 4 bases, the J end lost 5 bases, and 5 bases lay between the germline ends. This CDR3 contains 11 residues. The CDR3 nucleotides are TGCAGTGCTACGAGGAATGAAAAACTGTTTTTT. Translated: CSATRNEKLFF.

This chain connects TRBV6-6 to TRBJ2-7; 8 bases align to TRBD1. The V segment lost 2 bases and the J segment 6 bases; nucleotides outside the gene matches: 9. CDR3 length: 15 amino acids. Germline-derived CDR1 and CDR2 are MNHNY and SVGAGI (reference sequence). In nucleotides, the CDR3 is TGTGCCAGCAGTTACGGGACAGGCCTGGGTGCCGAGCAGTACTTC. It is translated as CASSYGTGLGAEQYF.

The V and J genes are TRBV28 and TRBJ1-6; TRBD1 matches at 8 bases. Looked up from germline, CDR1 is MDHEN and CDR2 is SYDVKM. The V and J ends lost 6 bases and 6 bases, in that order; junction bases with no gene match: 10. The CDR3 runs to 16 residues. The CDR3 reads CASRRSGTGANSPLHF. The CDR3 DNA reads TGTGCCAGCAGGCGATCTGGGACAGGCGCTAATTCACCCCTCCACTTT.

The chain links TRBV20-1 to TRBJ2-3, with D unclear. CDR3 length equals 10 residues. Trimming stripped 4 bases from V and 3 bases from J, with 2 bases between. CDR1 is DFQATT, CDR2 SNEGSKA, per germline (reference sequence). This CDR3 reads CSATTDTQYF. CDR3 nucleotides: TGCAGTGCTACAACAGATACGCAGTATTTT.

The genes are TRBV30 and TRBJ1-6; 12 bases fit TRBD1. V shed 5 bases, J shed 11 bases, and the junction held 7 bases outside the gene matches. Germline CDR1 GTSNPN, CDR2 SVGIG (reference sequence). This CDR3 has 14 amino acids. The CDR3: CAWDRDRGPPPLHF. The DNA for the CDR3 is TGTGCCTGGGACCGGGACAGGGGGCCTCCACCCCTCCACTTT.

V gene TRBV5-3 combines with J gene TRBJ2-5; no reliable D call. TRBV5-3 is flagged as an ORF with uncertain function. The V end lost 4 bases, the J end lost 4 bases, and 5 bases lay between the germline ends. The CDR3 extends over 11 amino acids. CDR3 protein: CARSTGETQYF. In nucleotides, the CDR3 is TGTGCCAGAAGCACGGGAGAGACCCAGTACTTC.

The rearrangement joins TRBV6-1 to TRBJ2-7; no clear D. The CDR3 length is 14 residues. V was clipped by 4 bases and J by 1 base, with 11 bases between them. Germline assignment: CDR1 MNHNS and CDR2 SASEGT. CDR3 protein: CASSGGPRSYEQYF. In DNA, the CDR3 is TGTGCCAGCAGTGGTGGGCCGCGATCCTACGAGCAGTACTTC.

J is TRBJ2-6 and V is TRBV27; D not resolved. In germline, CDR1 is MNHEY, CDR2 SMNVEV (reference sequence). The CDR3 has 14 residues. The V and J ends lost 0 bases and 2 bases respectively, with 2 bases between them. The CDR3 sequence is CASSLSTGANVLTF. CDR3 in DNA: TGTGCCAGCAGTTTATCTACTGGGGCCAACGTCCTGACTTTC.

V is TRBV11-2 and J is TRBJ2-5; 10 positions agree with TRBD2. The junction had 1 base not matched to a gene; V was cut back by 1 base and J by 5 bases. This CDR3 spans 14 amino acids. Germline CDR1 and CDR2: SGHAT and FQNNGV. The CDR3 DNA follows: TGTGCCAGCAGCTTAGGAGCGGGAGGGGAGACCCAGTACTTC. Translation gives CASSLGAGGETQYF. The complete variable domain, with remaining parts taken from reference TRBV11-2 and TRBJ2-5, reads EAGVAQSPRYKIIEKRQSVAFWCNPISGHATLYWYQQILGQGPKLLIQFQNNGVVDDSQLPKDRFSAERLKGVDSTLKIQPAKLEDSAVYLCASSLGAGGETQYFGPGTRLLVL.

The rearrangement uses TRBV7-2 and TRBJ2-5; 10 nucleotides agree with TRBD2. The junction had 8 bases not matched to a gene; V was cut back by 2 bases and J by 5 bases. The CDR3 runs 16 residues. CDR1 is SGHTA, CDR2 FQGNSA, per germline. The CDR3 protein is CASSLKRSGRGETQYF. Here the CDR3 DNA reads TGTGCCAGCAGCTTAAAGCGCAGCGGGAGGGGGGAGACCCAGTACTTC.

The chain links TRBV15 to TRBJ2-3; maybe TRBD2 (6 bases). Trimming removed 9 bases at V and 4 bases at J, with 17 bases between. Germline CDR1 is LNHNV and CDR2 is YYDKDF (reference sequence). This CDR3 has 14 residues. Here the CDR3 DNA reads TGTGCCACTAATCGGGACTCTTCTTCAGATACGCAGTATTTT. Its protein is CATNRDSSSDTQYF. Drawing the rest from reference TRBV15 and TRBJ2-3, the complete variable domain is DAMVIQNPRYQVTQFGKPVTLSCSQTLNHNVMYWYQQKSSQAPKLLFHYYDKDFNNEADTPDNFQSRRPNTSFCFLDIRSPGLGDTAMYLCATNRDSSSDTQYFGPGTRLTVL.

This clone was counted only a few times. V usage is TRBV18 and J usage is TRBJ2-7; 9 nucleotides line up with TRBD1. The CDR3 sequence is 14 residues long. J was trimmed by 6 bases and V by 4 bases; bases with no gene match: 7. Germline lookup yields CDR1 KGHSH and CDR2 LQKENI. The CDR3 nucleotides read TGTGCCAGCTCACAAAACGGACAGGGGACCGAGCAGTACTTC. It encodes CASSQNGQGTEQYF.

This chain connects TRBV28 to TRBJ2-5; perhaps TRBD2 as D (5 bases). This CDR3 is built from 15 residues. CDR1 MDHEN and CDR2 SYDVKM come from the germline V gene. The V gene lost 5 bases and the J gene lost 3 bases, with 16 bases spanning the gap. The CDR3 DNA follows: TGTGCCAGCAGTCGGGATGGGAGTGGGGAAGAGACCCAGTACTTC. It is translated as CASSRDGSGEETQYF.

The chain uses TRBV7-3 and TRBJ1-1; D is uncertain. The CDR3 length is 15 residues. Germline CDR1 reads SGHTA; CDR2 reads FQGTGA. Trimming pared 5 bases from V and 1 base from J, leaving 14 bases between. CDR3 sequence: CASSISPVRNTEAFF. The CDR3 bases are TGTGCCAGCAGCATAAGTCCGGTCCGGAACACTGAAGCTTTCTTT.

The rearrangement uses TRBV7-3 and TRBJ2-1; 13 positions agree with TRBD2. Trimming took 3 bases from V and 4 from J; bases not matched to a gene: 3. CDR3 length: 16 amino acids. Germline CDR1 reads SGHTA; CDR2 reads FQGTGA. The CDR3 bases are TGTGCCAGCAGCTTCGGGACTAGCGGGACGTACAATGAGCAGTTCTTC. Translated: CASSFGTSGTYNEQFF.

J is TRBJ1-2 and V is TRBV27, with 8 bases identical to TRBD1. CDR1 MNHEY and CDR2 SMNVEV come from the germline V gene (reference sequence). With 3 bases clipped from V and 6 bases from J, the junction kept 9 bases outside the gene matches. The CDR3 is 15 residues long. CDR3 bases: TGTGCCAGCAGTTTGTGGGGTTCAGGGGGCAATGGCTACACCTTC. This encodes CASSLWGSGGNGYTF.

This chain joins TRBV28 and TRBJ2-7, with 8 bases aligning to TRBD1. Germline assignment: CDR1 MDHEN and CDR2 SYDVKM. Trimming took 5 bases from V and 3 from J; bases not matched to a gene: 6. The CDR3 is 14 residues long. CDR3 bases: TGTGCCAGCAGTGGACAGGGAATGTACTACGAGCAGTACTTC. This gives the protein CASSGQGMYYEQYF.

This clone was observed once. The chain links TRBV19 to TRBJ1-1; D not certain. Deletions cut 7 bases from V and 0 bases from J, with 15 bases between. The germline V gene has CDR1 LNHDA and CDR2 SQIVND (reference sequence). The CDR3 spans 15 residues. This CDR3 reads CASTWSGSMNTEAFF. The CDR3 bases are TGTGCCAGTACCTGGTCCGGGTCCATGAACACTGAAGCTTTCTTT.